This TCR beta chain stems from a study of PD-1 blockade in classical Hodgkin lymphoma. Background on the study: Intravenous delivery of nivolumab at 3 mg/kg to patients occurred every 2 weeks. Study findings and constraints: Newly diagnosed patients were reported to exhibit reduced baseline TCR diversity relative to healthy donors. Complete responders' diversity at baseline resembled that of newly diagnosed patients.

Worth noting for this clone: The antigen remains undetermined.

Sequencing was performed with immunoSEQ multiplex PCR; in TCRdb, only in-frame clones are kept and a portion is missing. Of around 8,400 clones listed, about four fifths are singletons. Time point described: cycle 4 day 1 (C4D1), after six to seven weeks of nivolumab. All the patients suffered relapse after autologous stem cell transplantation, and brentuximab vedotin exposure differed. It was by magnetic negative selection that CD8+ T cells were isolated from thawed PBMCs. Between the trimmed V and J ends, which lost 8 bases and 0 bases, there was a span of 10 bases. The CDR3 spans 13 residues. CDR1 is SGHVS and CDR2 is FQNEAQ in the germline V gene.

This specimen was CD8+ T cells from blood, taken before the fourth cycle of nivolumab. The TCR comes from a human donor with classical Hodgkin lymphoma. The chain joins TRBV7-8 to TRBJ2-5; possibly TRBD2 for D (6 bases). CDR3 DNA: TGTGCCAGCTTAGCGGCCAACCAAGAGACCCAGTACTTC. It translates to CASLAANQETQYF.